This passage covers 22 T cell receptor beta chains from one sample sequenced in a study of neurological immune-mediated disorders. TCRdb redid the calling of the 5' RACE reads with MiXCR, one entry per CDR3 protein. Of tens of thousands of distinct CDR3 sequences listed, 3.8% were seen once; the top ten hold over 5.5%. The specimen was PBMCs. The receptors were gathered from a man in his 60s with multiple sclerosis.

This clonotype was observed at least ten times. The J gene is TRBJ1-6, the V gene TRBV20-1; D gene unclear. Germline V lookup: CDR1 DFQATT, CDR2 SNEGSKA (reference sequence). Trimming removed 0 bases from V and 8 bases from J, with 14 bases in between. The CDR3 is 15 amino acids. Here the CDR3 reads CSARDIGPDHSPLHF. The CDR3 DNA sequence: TGCAGTGCTAGAGATATCGGCCCGGACCATTCACCCCTCCACTTT.

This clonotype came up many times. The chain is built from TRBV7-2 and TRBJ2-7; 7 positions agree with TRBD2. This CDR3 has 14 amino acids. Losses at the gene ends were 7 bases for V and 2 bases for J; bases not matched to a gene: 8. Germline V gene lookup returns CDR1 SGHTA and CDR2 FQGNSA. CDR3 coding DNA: TGTGCCAGCACCCACCGGGGAGGGACCTACGAGCAGTACTTC. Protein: CASTHRGGTYEQYF.

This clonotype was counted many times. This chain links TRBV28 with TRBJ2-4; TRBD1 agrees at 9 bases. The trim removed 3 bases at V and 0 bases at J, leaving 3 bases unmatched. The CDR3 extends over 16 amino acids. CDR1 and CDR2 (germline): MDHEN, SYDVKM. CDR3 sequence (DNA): TGTGCCAGCAGTTTTCTGGACAGGGGAGCCAAAAACATTCAGTACTTC. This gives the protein CASSFLDRGAKNIQYF.

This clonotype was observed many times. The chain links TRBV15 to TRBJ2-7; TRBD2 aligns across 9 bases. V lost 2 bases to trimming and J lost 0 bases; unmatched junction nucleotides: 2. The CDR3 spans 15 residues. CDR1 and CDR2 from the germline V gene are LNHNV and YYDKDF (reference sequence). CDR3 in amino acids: CATSRLAGSSYEQYF. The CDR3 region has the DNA TGTGCCACCAGCAGACTAGCGGGGAGCTCCTACGAGCAGTACTTC.

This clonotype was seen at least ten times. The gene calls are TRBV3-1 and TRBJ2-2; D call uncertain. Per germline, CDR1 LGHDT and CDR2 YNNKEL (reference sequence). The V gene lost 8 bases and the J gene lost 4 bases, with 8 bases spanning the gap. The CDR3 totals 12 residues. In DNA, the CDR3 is TGTGCCAGCGAGGCGAGCACCGGGGAGCTGTTTTTT. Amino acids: CASEASTGELFF. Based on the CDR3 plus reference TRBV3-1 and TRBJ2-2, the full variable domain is DTAVSQTPKYLVTQMGNDKSIKCEQNLGHDTMYWYKQDSKKFLKIMFSYNNKELIINETVPNRFSPKSPDKAHLNLHINSLELGDSAVYFCASEASTGELFFGEGSRLTVL.

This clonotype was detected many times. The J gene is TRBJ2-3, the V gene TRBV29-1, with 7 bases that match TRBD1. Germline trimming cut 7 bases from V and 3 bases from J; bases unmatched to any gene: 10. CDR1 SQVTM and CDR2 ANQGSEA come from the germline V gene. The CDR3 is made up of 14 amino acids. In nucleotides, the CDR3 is TGCAGCGCGGGAAACAGGGGTGGAACAGATACGCAGTATTTT. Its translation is CSAGNRGGTDTQYF.

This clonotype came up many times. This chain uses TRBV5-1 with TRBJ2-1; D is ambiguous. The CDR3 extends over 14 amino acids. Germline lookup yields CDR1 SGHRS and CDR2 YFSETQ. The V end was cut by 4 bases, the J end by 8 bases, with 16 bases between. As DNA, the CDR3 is TGCGCCAGCAGCCCCTTGGTTCTAGGAGATGAGCAGTTCTTC. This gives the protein CASSPLVLGDEQFF.

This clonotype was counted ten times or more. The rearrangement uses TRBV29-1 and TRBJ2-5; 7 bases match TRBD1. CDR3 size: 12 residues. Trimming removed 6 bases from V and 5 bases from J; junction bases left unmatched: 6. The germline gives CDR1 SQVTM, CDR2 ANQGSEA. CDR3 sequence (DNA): TGCAGCGTCGACAGGGACGAGGAGACCCAGTACTTC. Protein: CSVDRDEETQYF.

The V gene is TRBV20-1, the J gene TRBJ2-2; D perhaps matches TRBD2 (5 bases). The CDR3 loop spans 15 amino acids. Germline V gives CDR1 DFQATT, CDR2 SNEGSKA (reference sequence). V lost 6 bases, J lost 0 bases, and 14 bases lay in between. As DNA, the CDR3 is TGCAGTGCCCCCGAGGCGGGCGCGAACACCGGGGAGCTGTTTTTT. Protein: CSAPEAGANTGELFF.

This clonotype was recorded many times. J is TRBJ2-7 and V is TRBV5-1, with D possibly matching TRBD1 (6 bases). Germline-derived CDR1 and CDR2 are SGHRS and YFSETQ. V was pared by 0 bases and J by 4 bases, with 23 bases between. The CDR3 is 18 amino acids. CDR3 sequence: CASSLAPSNRVMWYEQYF. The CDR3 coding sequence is TGCGCCAGCAGCTTGGCCCCATCCAACAGGGTGATGTGGTACGAGCAGTACTTC.

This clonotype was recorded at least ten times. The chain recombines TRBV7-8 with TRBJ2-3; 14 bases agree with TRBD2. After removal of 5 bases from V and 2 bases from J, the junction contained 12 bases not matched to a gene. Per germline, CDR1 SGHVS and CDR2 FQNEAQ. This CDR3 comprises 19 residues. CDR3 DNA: TGTGCCAGCAGCCCAGGACTAGCGGGAGGAGTGCTGGTCACAGATACGCAGTATTTT. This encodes CASSPGLAGGVLVTDTQYF.

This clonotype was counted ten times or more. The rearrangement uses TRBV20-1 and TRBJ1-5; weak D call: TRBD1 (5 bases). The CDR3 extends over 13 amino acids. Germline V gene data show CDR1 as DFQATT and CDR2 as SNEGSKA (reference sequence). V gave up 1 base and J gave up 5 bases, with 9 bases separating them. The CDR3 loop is CSARALGDQPQHF. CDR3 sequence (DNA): TGCAGTGCTAGAGCTTTGGGGGATCAGCCCCAGCATTTT.

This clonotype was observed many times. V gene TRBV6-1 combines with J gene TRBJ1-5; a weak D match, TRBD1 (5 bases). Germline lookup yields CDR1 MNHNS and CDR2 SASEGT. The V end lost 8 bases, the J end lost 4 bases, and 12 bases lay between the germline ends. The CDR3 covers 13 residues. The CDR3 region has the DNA TGTGCCAGCCAAGGGTGGGGGAATCAGCCCCAGCATTTT. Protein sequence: CASQGWGNQPQHF.

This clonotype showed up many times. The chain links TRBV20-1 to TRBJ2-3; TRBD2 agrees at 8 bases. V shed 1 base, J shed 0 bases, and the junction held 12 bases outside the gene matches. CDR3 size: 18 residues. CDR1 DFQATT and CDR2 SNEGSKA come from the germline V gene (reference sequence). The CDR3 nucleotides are TGCAGTGCTAGAGCTGCAGCGGGGGTACCTCTTAGCACAGATACGCAGTATTTT. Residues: CSARAAAGVPLSTDTQYF.

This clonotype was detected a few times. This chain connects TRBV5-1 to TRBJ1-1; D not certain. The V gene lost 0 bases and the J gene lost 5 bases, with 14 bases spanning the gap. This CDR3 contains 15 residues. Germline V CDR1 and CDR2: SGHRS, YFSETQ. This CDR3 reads CASSLGDRGRTEAFF. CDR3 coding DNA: TGCGCCAGCAGCTTGGGAGACCGTGGAAGGACTGAAGCTTTCTTT.

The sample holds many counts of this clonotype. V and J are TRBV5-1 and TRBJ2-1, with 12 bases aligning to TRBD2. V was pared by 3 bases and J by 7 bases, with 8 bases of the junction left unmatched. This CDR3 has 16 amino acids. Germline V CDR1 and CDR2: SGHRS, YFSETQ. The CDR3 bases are TGCGCCAGCAGCTCGCTCGGGACTAGCGGGCGGAATGAGCAGTTCTTC. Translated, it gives CASSSLGTSGRNEQFF.

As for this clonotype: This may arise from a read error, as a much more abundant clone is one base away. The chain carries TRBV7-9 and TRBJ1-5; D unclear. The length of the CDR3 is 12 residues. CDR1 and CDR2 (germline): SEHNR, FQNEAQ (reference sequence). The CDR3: CDSSFGERAQHF. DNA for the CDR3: TGTGACAGCAGCTTCGGAGAAAGGGCCCAGCATTTT.

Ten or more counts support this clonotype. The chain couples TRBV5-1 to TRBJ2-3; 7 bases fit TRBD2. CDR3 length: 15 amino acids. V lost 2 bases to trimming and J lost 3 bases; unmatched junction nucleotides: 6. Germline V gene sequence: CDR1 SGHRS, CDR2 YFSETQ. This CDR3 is CASSLLAIPTDTQYF. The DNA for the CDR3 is TGCGCCAGCAGCTTACTAGCGATACCGACAGATACGCAGTATTTT.

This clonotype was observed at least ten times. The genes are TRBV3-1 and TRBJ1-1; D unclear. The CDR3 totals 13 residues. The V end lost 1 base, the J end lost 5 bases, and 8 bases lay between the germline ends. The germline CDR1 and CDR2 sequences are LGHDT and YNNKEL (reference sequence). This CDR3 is CASSQGRSTEAFF. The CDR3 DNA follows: TGTGCCAGCAGCCAAGGTAGGAGTACTGAAGCTTTCTTT.

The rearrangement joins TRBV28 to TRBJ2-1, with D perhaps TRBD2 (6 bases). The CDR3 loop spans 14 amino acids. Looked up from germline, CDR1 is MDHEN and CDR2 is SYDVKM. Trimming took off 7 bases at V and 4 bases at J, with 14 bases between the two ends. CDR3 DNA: TGTGCCAGCATTAGGAGCGGGCTATACAATGAGCAGTTCTTC. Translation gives CASIRSGLYNEQFF.

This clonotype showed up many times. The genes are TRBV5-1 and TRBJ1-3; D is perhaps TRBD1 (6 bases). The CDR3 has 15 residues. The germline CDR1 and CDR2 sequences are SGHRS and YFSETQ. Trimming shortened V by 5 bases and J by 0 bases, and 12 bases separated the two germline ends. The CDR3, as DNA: TGCGCCAGCAGGGACAGTTGGATCTCTGGAAACACCATATATTTT. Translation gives CASRDSWISGNTIYF.

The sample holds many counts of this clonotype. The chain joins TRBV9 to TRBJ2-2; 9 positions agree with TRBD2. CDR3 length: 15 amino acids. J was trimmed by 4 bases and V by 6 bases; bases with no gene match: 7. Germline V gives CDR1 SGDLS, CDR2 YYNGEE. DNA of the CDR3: TGTGCCAGCACCAGGCGGGGGGGTAGCACCGGGGAGCTGTTTTTT. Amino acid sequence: CASTRRGGSTGELFF.